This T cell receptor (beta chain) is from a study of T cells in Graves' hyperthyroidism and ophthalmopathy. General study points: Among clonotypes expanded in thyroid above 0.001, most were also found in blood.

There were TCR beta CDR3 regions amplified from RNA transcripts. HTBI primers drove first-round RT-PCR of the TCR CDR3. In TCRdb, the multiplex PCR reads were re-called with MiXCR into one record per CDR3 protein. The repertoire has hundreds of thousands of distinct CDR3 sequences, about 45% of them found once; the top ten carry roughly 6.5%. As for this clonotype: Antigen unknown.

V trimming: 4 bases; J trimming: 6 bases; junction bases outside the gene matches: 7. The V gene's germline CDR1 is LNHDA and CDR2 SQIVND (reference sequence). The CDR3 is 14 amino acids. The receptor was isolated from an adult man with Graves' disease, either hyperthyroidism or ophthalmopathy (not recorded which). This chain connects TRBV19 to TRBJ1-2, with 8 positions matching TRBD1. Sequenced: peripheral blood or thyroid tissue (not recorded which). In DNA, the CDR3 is TGTGCCAGTAGTACTCAGACAGGGGAAGATGGCTACACCTTC. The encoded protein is CASSTQTGEDGYTF. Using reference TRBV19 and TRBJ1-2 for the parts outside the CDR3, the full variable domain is DGGITQSPKYLFRKEGQNVTLSCEQNLNHDAMYWYRQDPGQGLRLIYYSQIVNDFQKGDIAEGYSVSREKKESFPLTVTSAQKNPTAFYLCASSTQTGEDGYTFGSGTRLTVV.